This T cell receptor beta chain was sequenced during a study of blood T cells in healthy people across ages. Overall study: Every two T cells gave about one barcoded beta molecule via template switching.

PCR was performed a second time for roughly 6 to 12 cycles using a sample-barcoded 5' primer and a J-beta primer mix. MiXCR, run by TCRdb on the 5' RACE reads, gives a single entry per CDR3 protein. This repertoire shows around 870,000 distinct CDR3 sequences, 25% to 30% found once; its top ten account for approximately 15%. Study findings and constraints: Aged donors had fewer naive CD4+ cells and lower diversity than long-lived donors.

Per germline, CDR1 MNHEY and CDR2 SVGEGT. Trimming removed 2 bases from V and 3 bases from J, with 7 bases in between. The CDR3 extends over 13 amino acids. This clonotype was counted between two and nine times. Antigen specificity is unknown. Specimen: blood. The rearrangement uses TRBV6-2 or TRBV6-3 and TRBJ1-1; D may be TRBD1 (5 bases). The TCR comes from an elderly woman in good health. The CDR3 DNA reads TGTGCCAGCAGTTACGTCAGGGACACTGAAGCTTTCTTT. Translation: CASSYVRDTEAFF.